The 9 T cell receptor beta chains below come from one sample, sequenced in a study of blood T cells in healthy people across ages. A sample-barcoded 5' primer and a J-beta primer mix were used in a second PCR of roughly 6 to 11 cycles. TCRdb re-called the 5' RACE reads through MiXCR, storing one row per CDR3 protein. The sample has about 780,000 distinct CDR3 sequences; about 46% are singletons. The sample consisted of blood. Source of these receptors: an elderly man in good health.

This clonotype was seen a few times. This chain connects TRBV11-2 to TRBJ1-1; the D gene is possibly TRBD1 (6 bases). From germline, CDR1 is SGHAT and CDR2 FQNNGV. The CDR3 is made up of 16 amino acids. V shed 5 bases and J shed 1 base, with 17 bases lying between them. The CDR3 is CASSPSGGWANTEAFF. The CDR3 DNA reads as TGTGCCAGCAGCCCTTCGGGGGGCTGGGCGAACACTGAAGCTTTCTTT. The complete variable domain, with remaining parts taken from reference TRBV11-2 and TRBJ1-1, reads EAGVAQSPRYKIIEKRQSVAFWCNPISGHATLYWYQQILGQGPKLLIQFQNNGVVDDSQLPKDRFSAERLKGVDSTLKIQPAKLEDSAVYLCASSPSGGWANTEAFFGQGTRLTVV.

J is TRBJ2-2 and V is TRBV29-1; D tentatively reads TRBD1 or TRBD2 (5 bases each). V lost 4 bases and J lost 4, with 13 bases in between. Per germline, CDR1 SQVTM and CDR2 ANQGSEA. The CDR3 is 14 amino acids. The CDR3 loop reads CSVGGTGFTGELFF. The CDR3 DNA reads TGCAGCGTTGGGGGGACGGGATTCACCGGGGAGCTGTTTTTT.

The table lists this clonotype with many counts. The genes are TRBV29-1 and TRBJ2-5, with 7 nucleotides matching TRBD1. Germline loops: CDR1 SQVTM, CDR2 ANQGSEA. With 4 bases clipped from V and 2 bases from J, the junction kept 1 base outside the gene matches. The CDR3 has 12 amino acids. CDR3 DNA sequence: TGCAGCGTTGCGACAGGGCAAGAGACCCAGTACTTC. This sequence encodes CSVATGQETQYF.

This CDR3 is CSVSRELNSPLHF. The CDR3 region has the DNA TGCAGCGTTAGCCGGGAGCTTAATTCACCCCTCCACTTT. V usage is TRBV29-1 and J usage is TRBJ1-6; D is ambiguous. The CDR3 has 13 residues. The V end was cut by 5 bases, the J end by 6 bases, with 11 bases between. Germline V gene data show CDR1 as SQVTM and CDR2 as ANQGSEA. The whole variable domain, filled in from reference TRBV29-1 and TRBJ1-6, reads SAVISQKPSRDICQRGTSLTIQCQVDSQVTMMFWYRQQPGQSLTLIATANQGSEATYESGFVIDKFPISRPNLTFSTLTVSNMSPEDSSIYLCSVSRELNSPLHFGNGTRLTVT.

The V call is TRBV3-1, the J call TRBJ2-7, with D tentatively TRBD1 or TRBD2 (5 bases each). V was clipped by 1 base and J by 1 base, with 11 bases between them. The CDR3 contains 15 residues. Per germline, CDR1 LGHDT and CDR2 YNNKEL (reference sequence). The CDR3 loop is CASSQVGAGSYEQYF. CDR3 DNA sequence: TGTGCCAGCAGCCAAGTCGGGGCAGGATCCTACGAGCAGTACTTC.

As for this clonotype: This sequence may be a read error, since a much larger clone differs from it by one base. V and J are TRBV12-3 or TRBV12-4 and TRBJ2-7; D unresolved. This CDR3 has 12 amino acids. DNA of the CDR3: TGTGCCCGCAGTTTGGAAGAGTACGAGCAGTACTTC. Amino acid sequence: CARSLEEYEQYF.

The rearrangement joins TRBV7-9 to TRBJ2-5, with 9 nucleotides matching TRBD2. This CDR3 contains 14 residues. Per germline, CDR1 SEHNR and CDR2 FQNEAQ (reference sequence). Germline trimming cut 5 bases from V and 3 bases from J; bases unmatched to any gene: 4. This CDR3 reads CASSVSSGEETQYF. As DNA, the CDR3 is TGTGCCAGCAGCGTCTCTAGCGGGGAAGAGACCCAGTACTTC.

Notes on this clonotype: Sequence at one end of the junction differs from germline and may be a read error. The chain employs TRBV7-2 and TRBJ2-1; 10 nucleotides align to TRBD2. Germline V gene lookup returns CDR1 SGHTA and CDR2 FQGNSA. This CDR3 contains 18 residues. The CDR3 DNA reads TGTGCCGGCAGCCCTCCCCGTTTCGGGACTAGCGAATACAATGAGCAGTTCTTC. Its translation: CAGSPPRFGTSEYNEQFF.

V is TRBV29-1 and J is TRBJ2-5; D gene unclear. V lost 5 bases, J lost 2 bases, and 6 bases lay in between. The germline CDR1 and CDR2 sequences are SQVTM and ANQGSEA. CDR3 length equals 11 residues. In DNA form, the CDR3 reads TGCAGCGTTCCCCCACAAGAGACCCAGTACTTC. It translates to CSVPPQETQYF.